This T cell receptor (beta chain) was recorded in a study of T cells in women clearing cervical HPV infection. The data were produced by immunoSEQ multiplex PCR, yet TCRdb's version contains in-frame clones alone and is incomplete. The sample holds 15,000 to 20,000 clones. Cervical HPV DNA detected by MY09/MY11 PCR, typed by dot-blot. The material sequenced was blood buffy coat. This clonotype was sampled from a woman aged 18-70 years with a cervical HPV16 infection that either progressed to CIN3+ or cleared (not recorded which).

CDR3 DNA (partial): TGTGCCTGGAGTGTTGACTTCTATGGC. Its protein product is CAWSVDFYG. The complete CDR3 reads CAWSVDFYGYTF. The V gene is TRBV30, the J gene TRBJ1-2; D unclear. The sequence runs out 3 residues before the end of the CDR3; the remainder is reconstructed from the germline J gene. Germline loops: CDR1 GTSNPN, CDR2 SVGIG (reference sequence). CDR3 size: 12 residues. V lost 0 bases to trimming and J lost 4 bases, with 6 bases between them.